Described below is a single T cell receptor beta chain sequence and its context. Libraries were prepared by immunoSEQ multiplex PCR; TCRdb keeps only in-frame clonotypes and omits some of them. The data show about 150,000 clones, approximately 90% seen once. The source of the sample is a study of T cell responses to AZD1222 COVID-19 vaccine. CDR1 is KGHSH and CDR2 is LQKENI in the germline V gene. The CDR3 extends over 16 amino acids. Trimming removed 3 bases from V and 3 bases from J, with 17 bases in between. The genes are TRBV18 and TRBJ1-1; D remains unclear. The TCR comes from an adult in good health. Here the sequenced sample was peripheral blood, taken on day 0 of AZD1222 vaccination. CDR3 region: CASSPQGGIFDTEAFF. CDR3 coding DNA: TGTGCCAGCTCACCCCAAGGAGGGATCTTCGACACTGAAGCTTTCTTT.